These T cell receptor beta chains were read from a single sample in a study of T cell changes during pregnancy in multiple sclerosis. TCRdb's copy holds only in-frame clones and misses some; the assay was immunoSEQ multiplex PCR. The sample has more than 60,000 clones, roughly 91% seen once. The sample here was peripheral blood, taken before pregnancy. These receptors all come from a female donor with multiple sclerosis, enrolled in a pregnancy study. CDR3s include the opening cysteine and the closing phenylalanine or tryptophan. The size entry is marked missing in some rows and otherwise reads once, few, many or a size class.

size,V,length,J,CDR3
NA,TRBV7-3,15,TRBJ2-1,CASSFGGGAYNEQFF
NA,TRBV4-1,17,TRBJ2-5,CASSQDFSGGLGETQYF
once,TRBV6-5,14,TRBJ2-7,CASWNREGSYEQYF
once,TRBV9,14,TRBJ1-1,CASSRQGANTEAFF
NA,TRBV6-1,15,TRBJ1-2,CASNTGTGEAYGYTF
NA,TRBV4-3,13,TRBJ2-3,CASSQDSGDTQYF
once,TRBV4-2,15,TRBJ2-3,CASSPFAGGPDTQYF
NA,TRBV7-2,15,TRBJ1-1,CASSLDGRGLTEAFF
NA,TRBV5-1,15,TRBJ2-4,CASSLGNLAKNIQYF
NA,TRBV19,21,TRBJ2-6,CASSQLGLAGAAYSGANVLTF
NA,TRBV4-2,16,TRBJ2-1,CASSDRGTSGGGEQFF
NA,TRBV7-2,15,TRBJ2-5,CASSPGLAGAGTQYF
NA,TRBV29-1,14,TRBJ1-1,CSVEGVAGNTEAFF
NA,TRBV6-5,15,TRBJ1-1,CASSYGREMNTEAFF
NA,TRBV4-2,16,TRBJ1-6,CASSQVRLGVNSPLHF